This T cell receptor (beta chain) was found in a study of blood T cell repertoires in COVID-19. About the research overall: Researchers got acute and convalescent COVID-19 samples from the United States, Italy and Spain.

CDR1 is MGHRA and CDR2 is YSYEKL in the germline V gene. The V end was cut by 0 bases, the J end by 1 base, with 13 bases between. The CDR3 sequence is 17 residues long. Authors' methods: It was from reference gene primer amplification that nucleated cell counts were estimated. Generated by immunoSEQ multiplex PCR, the TCRdb table keeps only in-frame clones and is missing some. Clonal size and the V and J genes are those of that table, whereas D and trimming came from the DNA. This sample has 200,000 or so clones, with roughly 90% found just once. This chain uses TRBV4-1 with TRBJ1-5, with TRBD1 as a possible D gene (5 bases). The sequenced material came from peripheral blood. This receptor was obtained from a woman in her fifties or sixties with acute or convalescent COVID-19. CDR3 nucleotides: TGCGCCAGCAGCCAAGACGGGGGGGTTTTAAGCAATCAGCCCCAGCATTTT. Protein product: CASSQDGGVLSNQPQHF.